These T cell receptor beta chains were read from a single sample in a study of shared clonotypes between healthy human individuals. Only in-frame clones appear in the TCRdb table, and some are missing; sequencing was by immunoSEQ multiplex PCR. Found here are a few hundred thousand clones, approximately 97% of them singletons; the top ten hold roughly 0.055%. Material: naive CD4+ T cells sorted from blood. The receptors stem from a woman in her 30s in good health. Both conserved end residues are part of each CDR3. A D gene is named only where the DNA matches it firmly. Not every row has a clone size; where given, it reads once, few, many or a size class.

>NA|14|TRBJ1-3|NA|TRBV6-5
TGTGCCAGCAGTACCCAGGGCAGAAGAAACACCATATATTTT
CASSTQGRRNTIYF
>NA|14|TRBJ2-2|NA|TRBV5-6
TGTGCCAGCAGCTTACAAGGTGGGACCGGGGAGCTGTTTTTT
CASSLQGGTGELFF
>NA|16|TRBJ2-1|NA|TRBV7-3
TGTGCCAGCAGCCCCCAAGGCACGGCAACCTACAATGAGCAGTTCTTC
CASSPQGTATYNEQFF
>NA|11|TRBJ2-7|NA|TRBV10-3
TGTGCCATCAGAGAAAACTACGAGCAGTACTTC
CAIRENYEQYF
>NA|14|TRBJ1-4|NA|TRBV30
TGTGCCTGGAGGGCGGCAGGGGCGGGTGAAAAACTGTTTTTT
CAWRAAGAGEKLFF
>few|11|TRBJ1-1|NA|TRBV28
TGTGCCAGCAACATGAACACTGAAGCTTTCTTT
CASNMNTEAFF
>NA|13|TRBJ2-7|TRBD1|TRBV7-8
TGTGCCAGCAGCCCGGACAGGAACTACGAGCAGTACTTC
CASSPDRNYEQYF
>NA|19|TRBJ2-1|TRBD2|TRBV19
TGTGCCAGTAGTATTACACTAGCGGGAGGGCCAATCTCCTACAATGAGCAGTTCTTC
CASSITLAGGPISYNEQFF
>NA|14|TRBJ1-1|NA|TRBV19
TGTGCCAGTAGTACTGGGTTCTACAACACTGAAGCTTTCTTT
CASSTGFYNTEAFF
>NA|12|TRBJ2-1|NA|TRBV7-2
TGTGCCAGCAGCTTAGGGGGTTCGGGGGCGTTCTTC
CASSLGGSGAFF
>NA|15|TRBJ1-2|NA|TRBV10-3
TGTGCCATCAGTGAAGGGGCAGGCACTAACTATGGCTACACCTTC
CAISEGAGTNYGYTF
>NA|14|TRBJ2-7|NA|TRBV15
TGTGCCACCGCGACGGAGACCATATCCTACGAGCAGTACTTC
CATATETISYEQYF
>NA|14|TRBJ1-1|TRBD1|TRBV6-5
TGTGCCAGCAGAGACAGACAGGGGAGGGCTGAAGCTTTCTTT
CASRDRQGRAEAFF
>NA|19|TRBJ2-7|NA|TRBV28
TGTGCCAGCAGCAAGCAGGGACTATGGGGACACCCCGCTCTGGACGAGCAGTACTTC
CASSKQGLWGHPALDEQYF
>NA|15|TRBJ1-4|NA|TRBV18
TGTGCCAGCTCTTCCAGGCAAGCAACTAATGAAAAACTGTTTTTT
CASSSRQATNEKLFF
>once|13|TRBJ1-1|NA|TRBV6-4
TGTGCCAGCAGTGACTGGGTGGGCACTGAAGCTTTCTTT
CASSDWVGTEAFF
>NA|14|TRBJ2-5|NA|TRBV9
TGTGCCAGCAGCGTCTCCCGGGGCATAGAGACCCAGTACTTC
CASSVSRGIETQYF
>NA|16|TRBJ2-1|NA|TRBV9
TGTGCCAGCAGCGTAGATGACTACAGCTCCTACAATGAGCAGTTCTTC
CASSVDDYSSYNEQFF
>NA|13|TRBJ2-7|NA|TRBV7-2
TGTGCCAGCAGCGGGACGTCCTCCTACGAGCAGTACTTC
CASSGTSSYEQYF
>NA|15|TRBJ2-5|NA|TRBV4-2
TGTGCCAGCAGCCAACCCGCGCTCGAAGCGGAGACCCAGTACTTC
CASSQPALEAETQYF
>NA|13|TRBJ2-7|TRBD1|TRBV6-6
TGTGCCAGCAGCGGACAGGGCGATGGCGAGCAGTACTTC
CASSGQGDGEQYF
>NA|13|TRBJ2-7|NA|TRBV6-5
TGTGCCAGCAGTTACGAAGGGATCGGCGAGCAGTACTTC
CASSYEGIGEQYF
>NA|14|TRBJ2-7|NA|TRBV5-4
TGTGCCAGCAGCTTTCAGGGAGGTGTCTACGAGCAGTACTTC
CASSFQGGVYEQYF
>NA|11|TRBJ2-7|NA|TRBV28
TGTGCCAGCAGTTCACCCCGCGAGCAGTACTTC
CASSSPREQYF
>NA|13|TRBJ1-3|TRBD1|TRBV7-9
TGTGCCAGCAGCGGCACAGGGGGTTACACCATATATTTT
CASSGTGGYTIYF
>NA|16|TRBJ2-7|NA|TRBV18
TGTGCCAGCTCACCACCCCTAACGGGAGTCGGGTTTGAGCAGTACTTC
CASSPPLTGVGFEQYF
>NA|15|TRBJ2-7|TRBD1|TRBV11-3
TGTGCCAGCAGCTTAGGTTCAGGGGGCTCCTACGAGCAGTACTTC
CASSLGSGGSYEQYF
>NA|16|TRBJ2-2|TRBD2|TRBV7-9
TGTGCCAGCACCCCCCGGACTAGAAGTAGTACCGGGGAGCTGTTTTTT
CASTPRTRSSTGELFF
>NA|15|TRBJ2-6|NA|TRBV28
TGTGCCAGCAGTTTTGGGGGGATTGGGGCCAACGTCCTGACTTTC
CASSFGGIGANVLTF
>NA|15|TRBJ2-7|NA|TRBV27
TGTGCCAGCAGTCACCCCGGGTCGCCCTCCTACGAGCAGTACTTC
CASSHPGSPSYEQYF
>NA|16|TRBJ2-2|NA|TRBV10-1
TGCGCCAGCAGTGATTTTGCGGGAACTAACACCGGGGAGCTGTTTTTT
CASSDFAGTNTGELFF
>NA|13|TRBJ1-1|NA|TRBV11-3
TGTGCCAGCAGCTTAGGAGGGGACACTGAAGCTTTCTTT
CASSLGGDTEAFF
>NA|14|TRBJ2-7|NA|TRBV19
TGTGCCAGTAGTAAAGGGTACGGAACCTACGAGCAGTACTTC
CASSKGYGTYEQYF
>few|16|TRBJ2-2|TRBD2|TRBV19
TGTGCCAGTAGTAGACAGAGCGGGAGTTACACCGGGGAGCTGTTTTTT
CASSRQSGSYTGELFF
>NA|14|TRBJ1-4|TRBD1|TRBV7-2
TGTGCCAGCGGACAGGGACAGAGGATTGAAAAACTGTTTTTT
CASGQGQRIEKLFF
>NA|15|TRBJ2-3|NA|TRBV7-6
TGTGCCAGCAGCTTAGCGGGGACTAGCACAGATACGCAGTATTTT
CASSLAGTSTDTQYF
>NA|16|TRBJ1-4|NA|TRBV5-6
TGTGCCAGCAGCTTGAGGGGAGTTGCAACTAATGAAAAACTGTTTTTT
CASSLRGVATNEKLFF
>NA|15|TRBJ1-1|TRBD1|TRBV18
TGTGCCAGCTCACCACCTACAGGGGTGAACACTGAAGCTTTCTTT
CASSPPTGVNTEAFF
>once|15|TRBJ1-1|NA|TRBV7-9
TGTGCCAGCAGCGGTGGCATAGGGGGGAACACTGAAGCTTTCTTT
CASSGGIGGNTEAFF
>NA|14|TRBJ2-2|NA|TRBV6-4
TGTGCCAGCAGGGACAGGAGGGGTTCCGGGGAGCTGTTTTTT
CASRDRRGSGELFF
>NA|16|TRBJ2-7|TRBD2|TRBV7-9
TGTGCCAGCAGCTTTCGGACTAGCGGGCCGACCTACGAGCAGTACTTC
CASSFRTSGPTYEQYF
>NA|16|TRBJ2-1|NA|TRBV28
TGTGCCAGCAGTTTTACTCGACCGAGCTCCTACAATGAGCAGTTCTTC
CASSFTRPSSYNEQFF
>NA|17|TRBJ2-7|NA|TRBV15
TGTGCCACCAGCAGAGAAGCTTTACAGGGAATGGCCTACGAGCAGTACTTC
CATSREALQGMAYEQYF
>NA|13|TRBJ2-5|NA|TRBV28
TGTGCCAGCAGCCTCCCGAACCAAGAGACCCAGTACTTC
CASSLPNQETQYF
>NA|13|TRBJ2-7|NA|TRBV7-9
TGTGCCAGCAGCTTCCGGGAGCACCACGAGCAGTACTTC
CASSFREHHEQYF
>NA|16|TRBJ2-5|TRBD1|TRBV27
TGTGCCAGCAGTTTATCGATGGCAGGGGGCTCAGAGACCCAGTACTTC
CASSLSMAGGSETQYF
>NA|14|TRBJ2-7|NA|TRBV21-1
TGTGCCAGCAGCAAGGAGCGGGAGGACGACGAGCAGTACTTC
CASSKEREDDEQYF
>NA|12|TRBJ2-3|NA|TRBV5-8
TGTGCCAGCAGCCCCGTAGGGGATACGCAGTATTTT
CASSPVGDTQYF
>once|15|TRBJ2-1|TRBD2|TRBV5-1
TGCGCCAGCAGCTTCGGATTAGCGGGAGGGAATGAGCAGTTCTTC
CASSFGLAGGNEQFF
>NA|15|TRBJ1-1|NA|TRBV5-1
TGCGCCAGCAGCTTGGCCTCTGGCTCGAACACTGAAGCTTTCTTT
CASSLASGSNTEAFF
>once|12|TRBJ1-1|TRBD1|TRBV11-2
TGTGCCAGCAGCCGACAGGGAACTGAAGCTTTCTTT
CASSRQGTEAFF
>NA|13|TRBJ2-2|TRBD1|TRBV6-1
TGTGCCAGCAGGGGACAGGGAACCGGGGAGCTGTTTTTT
CASRGQGTGELFF
>NA|17|TRBJ2-4|TRBD2|TRBV4-2
TGTGCCAGCAGCCAAGAAAGGGCGGGAGGGGCCAAAAACATTCAGTACTTC
CASSQERAGGAKNIQYF
>NA|14|TRBJ2-7|NA|TRBV28
TGTGCCAGCAGTCTAACCCATGGGGGCTACGAGCAGTACTTC
CASSLTHGGYEQYF
>NA|14|TRBJ2-1|TRBD1|TRBV29-1
TGCAGCGTTGATGGGACAGGGCTTTACAATGAGCAGTTCTTC
CSVDGTGLYNEQFF
>NA|16|TRBJ2-7|NA|TRBV6-6
TGTGCCAGCAGTTACTCGATAGGCAGGGGCCCCCTCGAGCAGTACTTC
CASSYSIGRGPLEQYF
>NA|14|TRBJ1-6|TRBD1|TRBV11-3
TGTGCCAGCAGCCTGGGACAGAAGAATTCACCCCTCCACTTT
CASSLGQKNSPLHF